This paragraph reports one T cell receptor (beta chain). PCR used 60 Vbeta primers and 13 Jbeta primers. Repertoires were generated with immunoSEQ multiplex PCR, while TCRdb's copy carries only in-frame clones and drops some. The sample has some 150,000 clones, 70% to 90% seen once. This sample is drawn from a study of cytomegalovirus exposure and HLA in healthy donors. The TCR originated in a man aged 35 to 55 in good health and CMV-seronegative. Material for sequencing was PBMCs.

CDR3 region: CASSMSRDAYEQYF. The CDR3 region has the DNA TGTGCCAGTAGTATGAGCAGGGATGCCTACGAGCAGTACTTC. This rearrangement joins TRBV19 to TRBJ2-7; a possible D gene is TRBD1 (5 bases). The CDR3 is 14 amino acids. Germline V gene sequence: CDR1 LNHDA, CDR2 SQIVND (reference sequence). V was pared by 3 bases and J by 2 bases, with 11 bases between.